A single sample is the source of the 21 T cell receptor beta chains below, sequenced in a study of blood T cell repertoires in COVID-19. Method: immunoSEQ multiplex PCR; TCRdb's copy keeps in-frame clones and lacks some. The sample holds some 450,000 clones; roughly 90% are singletons and the top ten take 0.8% to 1%. The specimen was peripheral blood. The source is a man aged 18 to 29 with COVID-19, enrolled during active disease.

This chain links TRBV7-8 with TRBJ2-2, with TRBD1 matching over 7 bases. V shed 0 bases, J shed 3 bases, and the junction held 4 bases outside the gene matches. This CDR3 region has 16 residues. From germline, CDR1 is SGHVS and CDR2 FQNEAQ. DNA of the CDR3: TGTGCCAGCAGCTTAGCGGCCGGGACAGACACCGGGGAGCTGTTTTTT. This gives the protein CASSLAAGTDTGELFF.

The CDR3 region is CATSRDGLETNEQFF. In DNA form, the CDR3 reads TGTGCCACCAGCAGAGATGGACTAGAAACCAATGAGCAGTTCTTC. This chain joins TRBV15 and TRBJ2-1; TRBD2 matches at 7 bases. The CDR3 runs to 15 residues. The V and J ends lost 0 bases and 6 bases, in that order; junction bases with no gene match: 5. Germline V gene data show CDR1 as LNHNV and CDR2 as YYDKDF (reference sequence).

This clone was observed a few times. Here the CDR3 DNA reads TGCAGCGCTGGGACAGACTATGGCTACACCTTC. This codes for CSAGTDYGYTF. The chain joins TRBV29-1 to TRBJ1-2; 7 bases line up with TRBD1. CDR3 length: 11 residues. V lost 7 bases to trimming and J lost 3 bases; unmatched junction nucleotides: 2. Germline V gene sequence: CDR1 SQVTM, CDR2 ANQGSEA.

This chain links TRBV6-5 with TRBJ1-1; 7 nucleotides match TRBD1. In germline, CDR1 is MNHEY, CDR2 SVGAGI. This CDR3 is built from 15 residues. Trimming at V came to 0 bases and at J to 1 base, leaving 2 bases not matched to a gene. The CDR3 bases are TGTGCCAGCAGTTACTCGGACAGGTGGAACACTGAAGCTTTCTTT. It yields the protein CASSYSDRWNTEAFF.

The chain joins TRBV21-1 to TRBJ2-1; the D call TRBD1 from the table was never checked on the DNA. TRBV21-1 is recorded as a pseudogene. This CDR3 is built from 15 residues. CDR3 DNA: TGTGCCAGCAGCCGTGACAGGGAGACAGTCAATGAGCAGTTCTTC. Its translation: CASSRDRETVNEQFF.

The genes are TRBV3-1 (or the pseudogene TRBV3-2) and TRBJ2-1; TRBD2 matches 7 bases. Germline V CDR1 and CDR2: LGHDT, YNNKEL (reference sequence). J gave up 3 bases and V 0 bases, and 2 bases lay outside the gene matches. CDR3 size: 15 residues. CDR3 bases: TGTGCCAGCAGCCAAGACGGCGGGAGCTACAATGAGCAGTTCTTC. The encoded protein is CASSQDGGSYNEQFF.

V is TRBV2 and J is TRBJ1-4; TRBD1 might be the D (6 bases). The CDR3 extends over 14 amino acids. CDR1 and CDR2 from the germline V gene are SNHLY and FYNNEI. Trimming cost V 7 bases and J 7 bases, with 16 bases left between them. CDR3 in DNA: TGTGCCAGCACGCCGCAGGGGCCTGGTGAAAAACTGTTTTTT. It codes for CASTPQGPGEKLFF.

V and J are TRBV11-3 and TRBJ2-3; 7 bases are shared with TRBD2. The CDR3 loop spans 12 amino acids. CDR1 and CDR2 (germline): SGHNT, YENEEA. The trim removed 1 base at V and 15 bases at J, leaving 7 bases unmatched. This CDR3 is CASSLGTRVQYF. The CDR3 DNA sequence: TGTGCCAGCAGCTTAGGGACTAGGGTCCAATATTTT.

This clone showed up just a few times. The rearrangement joins TRBV2 to TRBJ1-1; 8 nucleotides align to TRBD1. The ends lost 2 bases at V and 8 bases at J; junction bases unmatched: 1. This CDR3 comprises 12 residues. Germline V gene sequence: CDR1 SNHLY, CDR2 FYNNEI. CDR3 bases: TGTGCCAGCAGTGAACGGACAGGGGAAGCTTTCTTT. Translated: CASSERTGEAFF.

Only a few counts were recorded for this clone. This chain uses TRBV6-2 or TRBV6-3 with TRBJ2-7, with D perhaps TRBD2 (5 bases). Trimming left V 4 bases short and J 0 bases short, with 13 bases between. CDR3 length equals 15 residues. Per the germline V gene, CDR1 is MNHEY and CDR2 is SVGEGT. Here the CDR3 reads CASSWGEFSSYEQYF. CDR3 coding DNA: TGTGCCAGCAGTTGGGGAGAGTTTAGCTCCTACGAGCAGTACTTC.

The CDR3 DNA reads TGTGCCAGCAGTCGACAGGGCCCCTACGAGCAGTACTTC. It is translated as CASSRQGPYEQYF. V usage is TRBV12-3 or TRBV12-4 and J usage is TRBJ2-7, with TRBD1 matching 7 bases. The CDR3 sequence is 13 residues long. Losses at the gene ends were 5 bases for V and 2 bases for J; bases not matched to a gene: 3.

This rearrangement joins TRBV7-9 to TRBJ1-1; no clear D gene. The germline V gene encodes CDR1 SEHNR and CDR2 FQNEAQ (reference sequence). This CDR3 is 11 amino acids long. V was shortened by 10 bases and J by 1 base, with 7 bases between the two germline ends. The CDR3 here is CATTANTEAFF. DNA of the CDR3: TGTGCCACCACAGCGAACACTGAAGCTTTCTTT.

The chain links TRBV2 to TRBJ1-2; 7 bases line up with TRBD1. CDR1 SNHLY and CDR2 FYNNEI come from the germline V gene. The CDR3 sequence is 13 residues long. J gave up 4 bases and V 8 bases, and 7 bases lay outside the gene matches. Here the CDR3 DNA reads TGTGCCAGCGCAGGGGGTCAAGCCTATGGCTACACCTTC. Translating it yields CASAGGQAYGYTF.

V is TRBV5-1 and J is TRBJ2-5, with D possibly TRBD2 on 5 matching bases. Germline loops: CDR1 SGHRS, CDR2 YFSETQ. The CDR3 runs 15 residues. Trimming removed 0 bases from V and 2 bases from J, with 11 bases in between. For the CDR3, the DNA is TGCGCCAGCAGCTTGGTTGTGCGGGCTCAAGAGACCCAGTACTTC. Translation: CASSLVVRAQETQYF.

This chain links TRBV4-1 with TRBJ2-5; the match to TRBD2 covers 7 bases. The J segment lost 4 bases and the V segment lost 0 bases, leaving 2 bases of the junction unmatched. CDR1 and CDR2 from the germline V gene are MGHRA and YSYEKL. The CDR3 sequence is 14 residues long. The CDR3 sequence is CASSQDGGRETQYF. CDR3 nucleotides: TGCGCCAGCAGCCAAGATGGCGGGAGAGAGACCCAGTACTTC.

In its sample, this clone was seen once. The V call is TRBV24-1, the J call TRBJ2-1, with 10 positions matching TRBD1. Germline V gene lookup returns CDR1 KGHDR and CDR2 SFDVKD. The CDR3 loop spans 16 amino acids. The trim removed 2 bases at V and 2 bases at J, leaving 2 bases unmatched. The CDR3 loop is CATSDWDRGTYNEQFF. The CDR3 coding sequence is TGTGCCACCAGTGATTGGGACAGGGGTACCTACAATGAGCAGTTCTTC.

This chain links TRBV29-1 with TRBJ1-1; D is undetermined. The CDR3 extends over 12 amino acids. Trimming pared 4 bases from V and 3 bases from J, leaving 9 bases between. Germline CDR1 is SQVTM and CDR2 is ANQGSEA. For the CDR3, the DNA is TGCAGCGTTGGTTTTGGAGACACTGAAGCTTTCTTT. It yields the protein CSVGFGDTEAFF.

The chain couples TRBV7-8 to TRBJ2-5, with D possibly being TRBD1 (5 bases). The CDR3 totals 15 residues. The V end lost 5 bases, the J end lost 3 bases, and 16 bases lay between the germline ends. CDR1 SGHVS and CDR2 FQNEAQ come from the germline V gene. CDR3: CASSENQGPEETQYF. The CDR3 coding sequence is TGTGCCAGCAGCGAAAACCAGGGCCCCGAAGAGACCCAGTACTTC.

V gene TRBV7-6 combines with J gene TRBJ1-5; maybe TRBD1 (5 bases). V lost 4 bases and J 2 bases, leaving 9 bases between the germline ends. Germline V gene sequence: CDR1 SGHVS, CDR2 FNYEAQ. This CDR3 has 14 residues. The CDR3 spells CASSSQGGNQPQHF. For the CDR3, the DNA is TGTGCCAGCAGCTCCCAGGGCGGCAATCAGCCCCAGCATTTT.

The chain's CDR3 is CASSLGDTSSYEQYF. DNA of the CDR3: TGTGCCAGCAGCTTGGGGGACACAAGCTCCTACGAGCAGTACTTC. The chain has TRBV5-8 and TRBJ2-7; TRBD1 might be the D (6 bases). The CDR3 is 15 residues long. Deletions cut 0 bases from V and 0 bases from J, with 10 bases between. Germline values: CDR1 SGHTS, CDR2 YDEGEE.

The CDR3 reads CASSFRELSNTGELFF. CDR3 in DNA: TGCGCCAGCAGCTTCAGGGAATTATCGAACACCGGGGAGCTGTTTTTT. The chain carries TRBV5-1 and TRBJ2-2; D may be TRBD1 (5 bases). CDR1 and CDR2 from the germline V gene are SGHRS and YFSETQ. CDR3 length: 16 residues. The V gene lost 2 bases and the J gene lost 0 bases, with 11 bases spanning the gap.